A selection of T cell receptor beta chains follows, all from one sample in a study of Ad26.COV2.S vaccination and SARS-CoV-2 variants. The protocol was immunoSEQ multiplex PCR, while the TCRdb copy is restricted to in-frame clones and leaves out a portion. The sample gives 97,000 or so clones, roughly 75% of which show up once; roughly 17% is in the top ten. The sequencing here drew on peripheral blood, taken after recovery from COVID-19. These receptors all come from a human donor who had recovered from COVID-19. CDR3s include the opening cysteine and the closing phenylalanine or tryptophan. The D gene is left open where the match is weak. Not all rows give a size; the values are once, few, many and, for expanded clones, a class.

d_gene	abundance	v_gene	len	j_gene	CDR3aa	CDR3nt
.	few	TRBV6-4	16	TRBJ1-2	CASSHPFVRGQYGYTF	TGTGCCAGCAGTCACCCCTTTGTCAGGGGTCAATATGGCTACACCTTC
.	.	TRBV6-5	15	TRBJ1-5	CASSMAGQGNQPQHF	TGTGCCAGCAGTATGGCGGGGCAGGGCAATCAGCCCCAGCATTTT
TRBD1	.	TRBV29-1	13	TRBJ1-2	CSVETGSNYGYTF	TGCAGCGTAGAGACAGGGTCTAACTATGGCTACACCTTC
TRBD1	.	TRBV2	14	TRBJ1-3	CASGRGLSGNTIYF	TGTGCCAGCGGCAGGGGGCTCTCTGGAAACACCATATATTTT
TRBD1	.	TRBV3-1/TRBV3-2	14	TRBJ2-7	CASSPTGQGYEQYF	TGTGCCAGCAGCCCGACAGGACAGGGCTACGAGCAGTACTTC
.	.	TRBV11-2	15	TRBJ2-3	CASSLQRDGKITQYF	TGTGCCAGCAGCTTGCAACGGGACGGTAAGATTACGCAGTATTTT
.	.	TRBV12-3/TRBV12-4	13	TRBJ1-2	CASSREVWYGYTF	TGTGCCAGCAGTAGGGAGGTATGGTATGGCTACACCTTC
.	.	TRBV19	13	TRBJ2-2	CATSEANTGELFF	TGTGCCACCAGTGAGGCGAACACCGGGGAGCTGTTTTTT
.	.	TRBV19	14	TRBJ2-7	CASSIKSAPYEQYF	TGTGCCAGTAGTATAAAGTCGGCCCCCTACGAGCAGTACTTC
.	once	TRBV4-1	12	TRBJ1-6	CASSRTGSPLHF	TGCGCCAGCAGCCGCACGGGGTCACCCCTCCACTTT
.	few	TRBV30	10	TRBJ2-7	CAWSRDEQYF	TGTGCCTGGAGTAGGGACGAGCAGTACTTC
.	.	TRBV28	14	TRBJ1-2	CASSYIPQVYGYTF	TGTGCCAGCAGTTATATCCCACAGGTCTATGGCTACACCTTC
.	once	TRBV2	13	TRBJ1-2	CASKEELSYGYTF	TGTGCCAGCAAGGAGGAGTTAAGCTATGGCTACACCTTC
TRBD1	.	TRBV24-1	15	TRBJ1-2	CATSAPERTGWGYTF	TGTGCCACCAGTGCCCCTGAGAGGACAGGGTGGGGCTACACCTTC
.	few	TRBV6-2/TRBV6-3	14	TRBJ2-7	CASSYRGLLYEQYF	TGTGCCAGCAGTTACCGGGGATTACTCTACGAGCAGTACTTC
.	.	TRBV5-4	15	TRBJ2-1	CASSFGGHRYNEQFF	TGTGCCAGCAGCTTTGGGGGGCACCGATACAATGAGCAGTTCTTC
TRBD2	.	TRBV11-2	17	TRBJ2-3	CASSPRLAGGQADTQYF	TGTGCCAGCAGCCCTCGACTAGCGGGGGGTCAGGCAGATACGCAGTATTTT
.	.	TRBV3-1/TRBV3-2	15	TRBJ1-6	CASSQGEHANSPLHF	TGTGCCAGCAGCCAAGGGGAACACGCCAATTCACCCCTCCACTTT
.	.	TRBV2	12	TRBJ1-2	CASSDENYGYTF	TGTGCCAGCAGTGATGAAAACTATGGCTACACCTTC
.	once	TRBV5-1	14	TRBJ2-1	CASSPGVARGEQFF	TGCGCCAGCAGCCCGGGAGTAGCGCGAGGTGAGCAGTTCTTC
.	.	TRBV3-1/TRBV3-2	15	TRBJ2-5	CASSPGPGEGETQYF	TGTGCCAGCAGCCCGGGACCGGGAGAGGGGGAGACCCAGTACTTC
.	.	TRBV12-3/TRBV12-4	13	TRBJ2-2	CASSLARRAELFF	TGTGCCAGCAGTTTAGCGCGCAGGGCTGAGCTGTTTTTT
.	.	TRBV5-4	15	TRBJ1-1	CASSLSGMGNTEAFF	TGTGCCAGCAGCTTGTCCGGGATGGGGAACACTGAAGCTTTCTTT
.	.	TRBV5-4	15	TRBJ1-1	CASSLVRERDTEAFF	TGTGCCAGCAGCTTGGTTCGGGAGAGGGACACTGAAGCTTTCTTT
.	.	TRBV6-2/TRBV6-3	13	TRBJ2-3	CASSYSSRLSQYF	TGTGCCAGCAGTTACTCCTCCAGACTCTCGCAGTATTTT
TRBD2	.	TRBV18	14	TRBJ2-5	CASSSSGAWETQYF	TGTGCCAGCTCGTCAAGCGGGGCGTGGGAGACCCAGTACTTC
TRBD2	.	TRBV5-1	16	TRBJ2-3	CASSPGRTRGTDTQYF	TGCGCCAGCAGCCCCGGGAGGACTAGAGGTACAGATACGCAGTATTTT
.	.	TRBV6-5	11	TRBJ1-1	CASRYATEAFF	TGTGCCAGCAGGTATGCGACTGAAGCTTTCTTT
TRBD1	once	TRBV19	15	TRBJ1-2	CASSMTGSRNYGYTF	TGTGCCAGTAGTATGACAGGGTCTCGGAACTATGGCTACACCTTC
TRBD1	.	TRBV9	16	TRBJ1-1	CASSVEVGQTNTEAFF	TGTGCCAGCAGCGTAGAGGTGGGACAGACTAACACTGAAGCTTTCTTT
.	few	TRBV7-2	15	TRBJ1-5	CASSLVGGVNQPQHF	TGTGCCAGCAGCTTAGTCGGGGGCGTCAATCAGCCCCAGCATTTT
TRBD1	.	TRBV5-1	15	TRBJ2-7	CASSSGQGVGYEQYF	TGCGCCAGCAGCTCCGGACAGGGGGTGGGCTACGAGCAGTACTTC
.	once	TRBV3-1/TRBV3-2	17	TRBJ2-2	CASSQVSQGLNTGELFF	TGTGCCAGCAGCCAAGTCAGTCAGGGGCTGAACACCGGGGAGCTGTTTTTT
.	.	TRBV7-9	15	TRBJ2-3	CASSSAWSVTDTQYF	TGTGCCAGCAGCTCAGCCTGGAGTGTGACAGATACGCAGTATTTT
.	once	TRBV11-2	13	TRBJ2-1	CATSIGGYNEQFF	TGTGCCACATCAATCGGGGGCTACAATGAGCAGTTCTTC
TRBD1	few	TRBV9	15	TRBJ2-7	CASSVEDRGFDEQYF	TGTGCCAGCAGCGTTGAGGACAGGGGATTCGACGAGCAGTACTTC
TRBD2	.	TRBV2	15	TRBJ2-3	CARGGGGRETDTQYF	TGTGCCCGCGGGGGCGGGGGGCGCGAGACAGATACGCAGTATTTT
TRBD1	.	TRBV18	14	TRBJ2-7	CASSPGTGVGEQYF	TGTGCCAGCTCACCAGGGACAGGGGTAGGCGAGCAGTACTTC
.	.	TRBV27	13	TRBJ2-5	CASSTGILETQYF	TGTGCCAGCAGTACCGGGATATTAGAGACCCAGTACTTC
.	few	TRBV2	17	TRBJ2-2	CASSEDDGGSDTGELFF	TGTGCCAGCAGTGAGGACGATGGTGGGTCGGACACCGGGGAGCTGTTTTTT
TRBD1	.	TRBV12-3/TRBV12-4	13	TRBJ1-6	CASRPGGHSPLHF	TGTGCCAGCAGGCCAGGGGGCCATTCACCCCTCCACTTT
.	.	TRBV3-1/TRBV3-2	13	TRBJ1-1	CASSQTGEGEAFF	TGTGCCAGCAGCCAGACTGGGGAGGGTGAAGCTTTCTTT
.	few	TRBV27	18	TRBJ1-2	CASSLSALASSQIYGYTF	TGTGCCAGCAGTTTATCGGCGCTGGCATCCTCCCAGATCTATGGCTACACCTTC
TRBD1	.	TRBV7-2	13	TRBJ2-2	CASSPTGSGELFF	TGTGCCAGCAGCCCGACAGGGTCCGGGGAGCTGTTTTTT
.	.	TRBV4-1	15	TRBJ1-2	CASSQDREFGYGYTF	TGCGCCAGCAGCCAAGACAGGGAATTCGGCTATGGCTACACCTTC